Sequencing of this T cell receptor (beta chain) was carried out in a study of response to subunit inactivated influenza vaccine. General study points: New T cells are recruited in small numbers by each seasonal influenza vaccination, according to the authors' suggestion.

The germline V gene has CDR1 LGHDT and CDR2 YNNKEL (reference sequence). Trimming cost V 4 bases and J 4 bases; bases outside gene matches: 7. The CDR3 has 16 amino acids. Remarks on this clonotype: Its cognate antigen is unknown.

TCRdb reprocessed the RT-PCR reads with MiXCR, giving one entry per CDR3 protein. The top ten clones hold around 7.3% of a sample with about 700,000 distinct CDR3 sequences, approximately 15% of them seen once. The rearrangement uses TRBV3-1 and TRBJ2-2; TRBD1 matches 9 bases. The sequence was obtained from a man aged 45-65 years who received an inactivated influenza vaccine. The specimen comprised PBMCs from blood, sampled 14 to 15 days before vaccination. The CDR3 protein is CASSLQGQGATGELFF. The DNA of the CDR3 is TGTGCCAGCAGCCTCCAGGGACAGGGAGCCACCGGGGAGCTGTTTTTT.